The 8 T cell receptor beta chains below all came from one sample that was sequenced in a study of T cells in Graves' hyperthyroidism and ophthalmopathy (dated by TCRdb to about 2019). Receptor amplification or capture employed multiplex PCR. The instrument given in TCRdb is Illumina HiSeq 2000. Amplification of TCR beta CDR3 regions was carried out from RNA transcripts. The first round of RT-PCR for the TCR CDR3 was performed with the HTBI primer set and the Qiagen OneStep RT-PCR kit. Through fastp at Q25 and MiXCR, TCRdb rebuilt clones from the public reads, retaining in-frame beta chains. For every CDR3 protein sequence, its rows merge into one entry that carries the most common genes and DNA. The sample contains over 450,000 distinct CDR3 sequences, 15% to 20% of them found a single time. Under 20% of the sample is held by the ten biggest clonotypes. Sequencing was done on a sample of blood. The origin of the receptors is a woman aged 18 to 35 with Graves' ophthalmopathy.

This clonotype occurred many times. The chain employs TRBV7-9 and TRBJ2-3; D may be TRBD1 or TRBD2 (5 bases each). Trimming pared 5 bases from V and 2 bases from J, leaving 20 bases between. The CDR3 extends over 17 amino acids. The germline V gene encodes CDR1 SEHNR and CDR2 FQNEAQ (reference sequence). The CDR3 here is CASSQTGLRSPTDTQYF. The CDR3 DNA follows: TGTGCCAGCAGCCAAACAGGACTTCGGTCCCCCACAGATACGCAGTATTTT. Full variable domain (remainder filled in from reference TRBV7-9 and TRBJ2-3): DTGVSQNPRHKITKRGQNVTFRCDPISEHNRLYWYRQTLGQGPEFLTYFQNEAQLEKSRLLSDRFSAERPKGSFSTLEIQRTEQGDSAMYLCASSQTGLRSPTDTQYFGPGTRLTVL.

This chain links TRBV6-1 with TRBJ1-1; 9 nucleotides match TRBD1. The CDR3 is 18 residues long. The V gene's germline CDR1 is MNHNS and CDR2 SASEGT. V was clipped by 7 bases and J by 2 bases; unmatched bases: 17. For the CDR3, the DNA is TGTGCCAGCACTATTAGCCCATTTGGGGGACAGGGAAACACTGAAGCTTTCTTT. Translating gives CASTISPFGGQGNTEAFF.

A note on this clonotype: One junction end does not reproduce the germline sequence, and a read error may be involved. This chain uses TRBV2 with TRBJ1-6, with D unresolved. This CDR3 is built from 20 residues. Germline CDR1 is SNHLY and CDR2 is FYNNEI. As DNA, the CDR3 is TGTGCCAGCAGCCCGGACGGTAATTCAAAGACAAGCTCCTATAATTCACCCCCCCACTTT. It codes for CASSPDGNSKTSSYNSPPHF.

This chain joins TRBV10-3 and TRBJ2-5; D is unresolved. This CDR3 comprises 13 residues. Trimming cost V 0 bases and J 3 bases, with 5 bases left between them. CDR1 is ENHRY and CDR2 is SYGVKD in the germline V gene. The CDR3 DNA reads TGTGCCATCAGTGAGTCGGGAAAAGAGACCCAGTACTTC. Protein product: CAISESGKETQYF.

This clonotype was seen many times. The chain couples TRBV20-1 to TRBJ2-7; the match to TRBD2 covers 9 bases. J was trimmed by 4 bases and V by 3 bases; bases with no gene match: 10. CDR3 length equals 15 residues. Germline loops: CDR1 DFQATT, CDR2 SNEGSKA (reference sequence). The CDR3 loop is CSASFLVGLAYEQYF. CDR3 in DNA: TGCAGTGCTAGTTTTCTCGTGGGACTAGCTTACGAGCAGTACTTC.

This clonotype was counted ten times or more. The rearrangement joins TRBV28 to TRBJ2-4; TRBD1 aligns across 9 bases. Trimming took 7 bases from V and 3 from J; bases not matched to a gene: 4. The CDR3 sequence is 14 residues long. CDR1 and CDR2 from the germline V gene are MDHEN and SYDVKM. This CDR3 is CASKGQGSKNIQYF. In nucleotides, the CDR3 is TGTGCCAGCAAGGGACAGGGCAGCAAAAACATTCAGTACTTC.

This clonotype was found many times. J is TRBJ1-2 and V is TRBV6-1, with D unclear. Between the trimmed V and J ends, which lost 4 bases and 7 bases, there was a span of 13 bases. Germline CDR1 is MNHNS and CDR2 is SASEGT. The CDR3 runs 13 residues. This CDR3 reads CASSAVNGFGYTF. In DNA form, the CDR3 reads TGTGCCAGCAGTGCGGTCAACGGGTTTGGCTACACCTTC.

This clonotype was counted many times. V and J are TRBV7-6 and TRBJ2-7; TRBD1 matches 7 bases. J was trimmed by 3 bases and V by 6 bases; bases with no gene match: 8. Germline assignment: CDR1 SGHVS and CDR2 FNYEAQ. The CDR3 has 14 amino acids. The CDR3 region has the DNA TGTGCCAGCAGTGCAAACAGGGGCGGCTACGAGCAGTACTTC. It encodes CASSANRGGYEQYF.